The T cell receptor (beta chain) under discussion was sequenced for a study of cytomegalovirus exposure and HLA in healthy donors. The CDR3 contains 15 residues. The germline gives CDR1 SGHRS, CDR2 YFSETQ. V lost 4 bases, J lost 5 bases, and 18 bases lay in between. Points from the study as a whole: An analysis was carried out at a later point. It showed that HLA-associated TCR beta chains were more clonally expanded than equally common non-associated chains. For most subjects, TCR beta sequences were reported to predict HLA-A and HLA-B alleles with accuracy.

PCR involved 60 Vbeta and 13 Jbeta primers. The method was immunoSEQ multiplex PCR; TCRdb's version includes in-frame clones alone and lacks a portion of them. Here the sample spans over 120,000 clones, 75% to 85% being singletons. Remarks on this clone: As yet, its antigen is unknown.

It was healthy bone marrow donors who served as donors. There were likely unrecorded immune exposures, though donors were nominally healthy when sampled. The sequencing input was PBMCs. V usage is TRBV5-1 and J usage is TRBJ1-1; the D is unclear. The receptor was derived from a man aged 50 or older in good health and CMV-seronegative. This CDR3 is CASSPEGITGTEAFF. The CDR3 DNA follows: TGCGCCAGCAGCCCGGAGGGAATAACTGGGACTGAAGCTTTCTTT.